These T cell receptor beta chains were read from a single sample in a study of blood T cell repertoires in COVID-19. TCRdb keeps only in-frame clones here, not all; method: immunoSEQ multiplex PCR. The data show around 40,000 clones, with about 90% seen just once and approximately 6% held by the top ten. The source material was peripheral blood. These TCRs come from a woman older than 75 with acute or convalescent COVID-19. Each CDR3 is given with its conserved first and last residue. A D gene is named only where the DNA matches it firmly. Expanded clones get a size class; other rows say once, few or many, or leave the size out.

v_gene,d_gene,abundance,j_gene,CDR3aa,CDR3nt
TRBV27,-,-,TRBJ1-2,CASSLSPNYGYTF,TGTGCCAGCAGTTTAAGCCCTAACTATGGCTACACCTTC
TRBV19,TRBD2,-,TRBJ2-4,CASSNLLAGGLAKNIQYF,TGTGCCAGTAGTAATTTACTAGCGGGGGGCCTAGCCAAAAACATTCAGTACTTC
TRBV5-1,TRBD1,-,TRBJ1-2,CASSLAGQGNYGYTF,TGCGCCAGCAGCTTGGCAGGACAGGGTAACTATGGCTACACCTTC
TRBV5-1,TRBD1,-,TRBJ2-4,CASSLDRGYRGNIQYF,TGCGCCAGCAGCCTAGACAGGGGATATCGGGGAAACATTCAGTACTTC
TRBV9,TRBD2,-,TRBJ2-3,CASSDGGALDTQYF,TGTGCCAGCAGCGACGGGGGGGCCTTAGATACGCAGTATTTT
TRBV19,TRBD2,once,TRBJ2-4,CASTAGARDIQYF,TGTGCCAGTACAGCGGGGGCAAGGGACATTCAGTACTTC
TRBV5-4,TRBD1,-,TRBJ2-7,CASSSRDRGGYEQYF,TGTGCCAGCAGCTCGCGCGACAGGGGAGGCTACGAGCAGTACTTC
TRBV15,TRBD1,-,TRBJ1-5,CATSRETGGADQPQHF,TGTGCCACCAGCAGAGAGACAGGGGGCGCCGATCAGCCCCAGCATTTT
TRBV18,-,-,TRBJ2-7,CASSPARGIDNEQYF,TGTGCCAGCTCACCTGCCAGGGGAATTGACAACGAGCAGTACTTC
TRBV15,-,once,TRBJ2-1,CATSRNSGGAYNEQFF,TGTGCCACCAGCAGAAACAGCGGTGGAGCCTACAATGAGCAGTTCTTC